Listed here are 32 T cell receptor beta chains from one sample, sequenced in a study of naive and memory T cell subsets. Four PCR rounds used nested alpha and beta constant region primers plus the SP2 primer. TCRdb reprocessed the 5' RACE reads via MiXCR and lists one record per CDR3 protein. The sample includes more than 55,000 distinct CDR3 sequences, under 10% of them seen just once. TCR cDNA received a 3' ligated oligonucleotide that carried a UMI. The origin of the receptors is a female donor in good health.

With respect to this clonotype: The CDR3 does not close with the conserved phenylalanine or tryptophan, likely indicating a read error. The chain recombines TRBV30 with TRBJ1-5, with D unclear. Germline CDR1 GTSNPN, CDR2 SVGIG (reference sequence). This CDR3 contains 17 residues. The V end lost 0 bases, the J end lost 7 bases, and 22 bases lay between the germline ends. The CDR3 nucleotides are TGTGCCTGGAGTGTAAAGGGAAAAGTAGGGCCCAGGCAGCCCCAGCATCTT. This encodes CAWSVKGKVGPRQPQHL.

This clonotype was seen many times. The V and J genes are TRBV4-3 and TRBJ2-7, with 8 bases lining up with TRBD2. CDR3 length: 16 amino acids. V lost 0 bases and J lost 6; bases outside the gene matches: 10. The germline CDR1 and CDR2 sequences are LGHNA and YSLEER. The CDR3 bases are TGCGCCAGCAGCCAAGAAACTCCCGGGGGGGTTGGCGAGCAGTACTTC. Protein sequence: CASSQETPGGVGEQYF.

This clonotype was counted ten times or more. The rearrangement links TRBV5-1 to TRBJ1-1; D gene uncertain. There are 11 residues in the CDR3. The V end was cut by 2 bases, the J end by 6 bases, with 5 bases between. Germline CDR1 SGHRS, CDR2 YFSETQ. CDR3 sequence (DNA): TGCGCCAGCAGCTTCGGCCCTGAAGCTTTCTTT. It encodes CASSFGPEAFF.

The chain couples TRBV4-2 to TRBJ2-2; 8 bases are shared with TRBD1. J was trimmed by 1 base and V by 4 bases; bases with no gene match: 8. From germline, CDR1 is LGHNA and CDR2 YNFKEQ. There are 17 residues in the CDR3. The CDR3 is CASSLPSDRENTGELFF. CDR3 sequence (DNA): TGTGCCAGCAGCCTTCCCTCGGACAGGGAGAACACCGGGGAGCTGTTTTTT.

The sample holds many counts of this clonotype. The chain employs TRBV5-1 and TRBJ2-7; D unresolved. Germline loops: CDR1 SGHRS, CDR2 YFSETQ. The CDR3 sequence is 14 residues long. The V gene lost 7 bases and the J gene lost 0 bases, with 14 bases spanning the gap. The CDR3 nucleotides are TGCGCCAGCTCTACAGAGGCTGCCTCCTACGAGCAGTACTTC. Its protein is CASSTEAASYEQYF.

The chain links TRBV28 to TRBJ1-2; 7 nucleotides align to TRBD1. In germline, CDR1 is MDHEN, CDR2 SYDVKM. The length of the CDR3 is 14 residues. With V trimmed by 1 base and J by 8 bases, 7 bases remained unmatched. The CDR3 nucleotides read TGTGCCAGCAGTTTATCCCTGAGACAGGGAGGCTACACCTTC. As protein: CASSLSLRQGGYTF.

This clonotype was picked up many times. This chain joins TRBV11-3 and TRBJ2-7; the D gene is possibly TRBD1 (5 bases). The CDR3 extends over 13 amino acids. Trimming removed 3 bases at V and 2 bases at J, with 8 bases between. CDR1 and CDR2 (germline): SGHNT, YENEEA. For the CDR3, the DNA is TGTGCCAGCAGCTTTTCAGGGACCTACGAGCAGTACTTC. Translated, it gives CASSFSGTYEQYF.

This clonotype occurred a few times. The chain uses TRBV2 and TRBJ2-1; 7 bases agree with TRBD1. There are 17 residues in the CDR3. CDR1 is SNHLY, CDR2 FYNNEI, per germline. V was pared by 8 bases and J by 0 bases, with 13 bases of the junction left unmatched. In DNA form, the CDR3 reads TGTGCCAGCCTCGGGACAGACCTCTTTGCCTCCTACAATGAGCAGTTCTTC. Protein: CASLGTDLFASYNEQFF.

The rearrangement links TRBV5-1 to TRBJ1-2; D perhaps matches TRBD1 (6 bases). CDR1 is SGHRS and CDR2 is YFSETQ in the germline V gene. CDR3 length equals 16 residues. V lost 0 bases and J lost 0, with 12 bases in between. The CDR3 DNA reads TGCGCCAGCAGCTTGGACAGGGTGACGGCTAACTATGGCTACACCTTC. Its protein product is CASSLDRVTANYGYTF.

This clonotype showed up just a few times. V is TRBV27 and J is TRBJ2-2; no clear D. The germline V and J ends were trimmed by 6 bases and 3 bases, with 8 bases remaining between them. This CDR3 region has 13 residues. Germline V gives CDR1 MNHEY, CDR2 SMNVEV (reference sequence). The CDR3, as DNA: TGTGCCAGCAGCTACATAGACACCGGGGAGCTGTTTTTT. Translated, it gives CASSYIDTGELFF.

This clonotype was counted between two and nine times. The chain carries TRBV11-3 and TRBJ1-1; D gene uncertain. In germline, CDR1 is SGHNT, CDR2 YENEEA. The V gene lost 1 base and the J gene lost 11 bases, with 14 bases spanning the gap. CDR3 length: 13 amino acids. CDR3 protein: CASSLGRGRGAFF. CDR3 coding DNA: TGTGCCAGCAGCTTAGGTAGAGGAAGAGGGGCTTTCTTT.

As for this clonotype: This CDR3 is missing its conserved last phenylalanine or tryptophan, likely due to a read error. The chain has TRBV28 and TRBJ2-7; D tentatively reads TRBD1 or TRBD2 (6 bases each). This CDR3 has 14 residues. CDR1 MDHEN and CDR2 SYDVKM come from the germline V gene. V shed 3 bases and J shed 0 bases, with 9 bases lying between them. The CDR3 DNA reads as TGTGCCAGCAGTTTGGGGGGCGGCTCCTACGAGCAGTACTGC. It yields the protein CASSLGGGSYEQYC.

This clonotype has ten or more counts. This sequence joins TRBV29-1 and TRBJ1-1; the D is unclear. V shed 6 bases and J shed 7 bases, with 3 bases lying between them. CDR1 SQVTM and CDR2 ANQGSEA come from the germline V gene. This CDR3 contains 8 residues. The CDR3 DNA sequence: TGCAGCGTGGATGAAGCTTTCTTT. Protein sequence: CSVDEAFF.

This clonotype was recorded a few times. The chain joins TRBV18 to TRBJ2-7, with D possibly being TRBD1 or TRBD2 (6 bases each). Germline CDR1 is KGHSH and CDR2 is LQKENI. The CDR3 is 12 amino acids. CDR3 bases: TGTGCTGGGGGGCCAAGCTCCTACGAGCAGTACTTC. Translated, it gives CAGGPSSYEQYF.

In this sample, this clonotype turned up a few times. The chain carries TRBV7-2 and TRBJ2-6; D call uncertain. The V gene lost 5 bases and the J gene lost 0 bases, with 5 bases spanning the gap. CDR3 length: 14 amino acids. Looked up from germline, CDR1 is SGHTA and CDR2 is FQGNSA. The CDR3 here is CASSLGSGANVLTF. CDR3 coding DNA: TGTGCCAGCAGCCTAGGCTCTGGGGCCAACGTCCTGACTTTC.

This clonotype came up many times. CDR3: CSAIRDIYGYTF. CDR3 in DNA: TGCAGTGCAATCCGGGATATCTATGGCTACACCTTC. This chain uses TRBV20-1 with TRBJ1-2, with unresolved D. Trimming took off 6 bases at V and 4 bases at J, with 12 bases between the two ends. Germline V lookup: CDR1 DFQATT, CDR2 SNEGSKA (reference sequence). The length of the CDR3 is 12 residues.

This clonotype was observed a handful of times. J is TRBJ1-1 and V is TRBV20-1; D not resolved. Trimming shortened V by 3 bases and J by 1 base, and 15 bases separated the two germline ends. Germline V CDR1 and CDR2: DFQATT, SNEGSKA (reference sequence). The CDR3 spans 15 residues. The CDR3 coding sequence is TGCAGTGCTAGGAGTACATATAGGCAGAACACTGAAGCTTTCTTT. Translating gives CSARSTYRQNTEAFF.

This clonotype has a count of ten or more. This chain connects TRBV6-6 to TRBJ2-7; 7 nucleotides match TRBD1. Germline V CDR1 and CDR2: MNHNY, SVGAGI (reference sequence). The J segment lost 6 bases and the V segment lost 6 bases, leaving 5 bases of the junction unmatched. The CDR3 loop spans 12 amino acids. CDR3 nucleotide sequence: TGTGCCAGCAGCCCCCAGGGGGTCGAGCAGTACTTC. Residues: CASSPQGVEQYF.

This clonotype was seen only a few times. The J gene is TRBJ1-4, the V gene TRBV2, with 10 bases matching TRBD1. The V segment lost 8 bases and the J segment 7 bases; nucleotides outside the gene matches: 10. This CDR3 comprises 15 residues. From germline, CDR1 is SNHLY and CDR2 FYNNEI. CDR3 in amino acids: CASHRDRGLGEKLFF. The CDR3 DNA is TGTGCCAGCCACCGGGACAGGGGATTAGGTGAAAAACTGTTTTTT.

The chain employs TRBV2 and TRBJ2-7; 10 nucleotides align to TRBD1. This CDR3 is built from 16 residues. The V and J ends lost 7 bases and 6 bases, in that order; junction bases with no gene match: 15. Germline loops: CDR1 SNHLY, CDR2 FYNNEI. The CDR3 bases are TGTGCCAGCAAGGATTCCACCGGGACAGGGGAGCGCGAGCAGTACTTC. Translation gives CASKDSTGTGEREQYF.

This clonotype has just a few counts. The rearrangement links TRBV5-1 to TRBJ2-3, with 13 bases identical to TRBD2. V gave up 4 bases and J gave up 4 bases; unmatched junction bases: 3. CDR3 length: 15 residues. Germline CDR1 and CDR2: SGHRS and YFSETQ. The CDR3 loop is CASSLGLAGADTQYF. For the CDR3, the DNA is TGCGCCAGCAGCCTTGGACTAGCGGGGGCAGATACGCAGTATTTT.

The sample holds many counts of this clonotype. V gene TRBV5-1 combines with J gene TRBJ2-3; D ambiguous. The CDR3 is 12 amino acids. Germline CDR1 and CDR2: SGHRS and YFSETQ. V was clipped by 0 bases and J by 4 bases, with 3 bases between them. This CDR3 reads CASSLESDTQYF. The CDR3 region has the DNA TGCGCCAGCAGCTTGGAGTCAGATACGCAGTATTTT.

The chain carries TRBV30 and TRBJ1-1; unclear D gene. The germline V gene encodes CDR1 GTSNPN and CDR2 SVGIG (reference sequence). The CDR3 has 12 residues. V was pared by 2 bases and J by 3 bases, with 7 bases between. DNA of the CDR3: TGTGCCTGGAGTAGAAGTTACACTGAAGCTTTCTTT. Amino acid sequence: CAWSRSYTEAFF. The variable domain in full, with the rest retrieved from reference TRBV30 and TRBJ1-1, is SQTIHQWPATLVQPVGSPLSLECTVEGTSNPNLYWYRQAAGRGLQLLFYSVGIGQISSEVPQNLSASRPQDRQFILSSKKLLLSDSGFYLCAWSRSYTEAFFGQGTRLTVV.

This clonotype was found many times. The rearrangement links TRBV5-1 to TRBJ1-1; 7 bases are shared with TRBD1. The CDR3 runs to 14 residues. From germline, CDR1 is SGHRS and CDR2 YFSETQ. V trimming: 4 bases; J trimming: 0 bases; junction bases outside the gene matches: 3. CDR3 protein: CASSGTGVNTEAFF. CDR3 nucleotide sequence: TGCGCCAGCAGCGGTACAGGGGTGAACACTGAAGCTTTCTTT.

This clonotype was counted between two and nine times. CDR3 nucleotide sequence: TGTGCCAGCAGCTTCAGCGCGGCCCTAGAGACCCAGTACTTC. This sequence encodes CASSFSAALETQYF. The V gene is TRBV7-9, the J gene TRBJ2-5, with D uncertain. Deletions cut 3 bases from V and 4 bases from J, with 12 bases between. This CDR3 has 14 residues. Germline V gene data show CDR1 as SEHNR and CDR2 as FQNEAQ (reference sequence). Complete variable domain (other parts from reference TRBV7-9 and TRBJ2-5): DTGVSQNPRHKITKRGQNVTFRCDPISEHNRLYWYRQTLGQGPEFLTYFQNEAQLEKSRLLSDRFSAERPKGSFSTLEIQRTEQGDSAMYLCASSFSAALETQYFGPGTRLLVL.

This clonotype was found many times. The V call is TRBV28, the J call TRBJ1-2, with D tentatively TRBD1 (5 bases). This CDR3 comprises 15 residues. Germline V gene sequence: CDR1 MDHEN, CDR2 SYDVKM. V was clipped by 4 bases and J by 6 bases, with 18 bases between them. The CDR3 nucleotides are TGTGCCAGCAGTTCGTCCGGGACGGACACTAATGGCTACACCTTC. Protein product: CASSSSGTDTNGYTF.

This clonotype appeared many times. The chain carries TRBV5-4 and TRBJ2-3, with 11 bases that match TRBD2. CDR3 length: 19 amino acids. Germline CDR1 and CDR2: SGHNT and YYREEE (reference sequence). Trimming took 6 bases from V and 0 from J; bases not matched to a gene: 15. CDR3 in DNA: TGTGCCAGCACGTCCCCGATAGCGGGGGGGCTAAGAAGCACAGATACGCAGTATTTT. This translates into CASTSPIAGGLRSTDTQYF.

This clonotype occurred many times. The CDR3 sequence: CASSKLRYEQYF. CDR3 DNA sequence: TGTGCCAGCAGCAAACTCCGGTACGAGCAGTACTTC. The chain carries TRBV6-2 or TRBV6-3 and TRBJ2-7; D not certain. V shed 6 bases and J shed 4 bases, with 10 bases lying between them. Germline CDR1 is MNHEY and CDR2 is SVGEGT. The CDR3 consists of 12 residues.

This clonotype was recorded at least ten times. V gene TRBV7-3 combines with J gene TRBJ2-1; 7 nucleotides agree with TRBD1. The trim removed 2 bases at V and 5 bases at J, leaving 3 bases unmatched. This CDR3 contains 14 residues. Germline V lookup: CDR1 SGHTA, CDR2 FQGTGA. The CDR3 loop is CASSLYRGHNEQFF. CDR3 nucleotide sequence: TGTGCCAGCAGCTTATACAGGGGACACAATGAGCAGTTCTTC.

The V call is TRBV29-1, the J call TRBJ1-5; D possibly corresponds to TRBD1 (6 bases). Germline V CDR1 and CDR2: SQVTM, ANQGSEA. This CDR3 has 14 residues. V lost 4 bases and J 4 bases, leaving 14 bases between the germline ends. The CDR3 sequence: CSVARAGENQPQHF. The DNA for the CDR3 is TGCAGCGTTGCGAGAGCAGGGGAAAATCAGCCCCAGCATTTT.

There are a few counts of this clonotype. The CDR3 DNA is TGTGCCAGCAGCCTCAAAGTGCTGGACACTGAAGCTTTCTTT. Translated, it gives CASSLKVLDTEAFF. The rearrangement links TRBV11-1 to TRBJ1-1; unclear D gene. The V and J ends lost 5 bases and 3 bases respectively, with 13 bases between them. The CDR3 spans 14 residues. In germline, CDR1 is SGHAT, CDR2 FQDESV (reference sequence).

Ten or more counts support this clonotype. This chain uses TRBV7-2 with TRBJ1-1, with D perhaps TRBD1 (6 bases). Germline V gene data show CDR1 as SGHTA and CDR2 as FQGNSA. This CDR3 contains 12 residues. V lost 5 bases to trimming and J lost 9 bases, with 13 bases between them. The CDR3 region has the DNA TGTGCCAGCAGCCGAATACAGGGAAAAGCTTTCTTT. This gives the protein CASSRIQGKAFF.